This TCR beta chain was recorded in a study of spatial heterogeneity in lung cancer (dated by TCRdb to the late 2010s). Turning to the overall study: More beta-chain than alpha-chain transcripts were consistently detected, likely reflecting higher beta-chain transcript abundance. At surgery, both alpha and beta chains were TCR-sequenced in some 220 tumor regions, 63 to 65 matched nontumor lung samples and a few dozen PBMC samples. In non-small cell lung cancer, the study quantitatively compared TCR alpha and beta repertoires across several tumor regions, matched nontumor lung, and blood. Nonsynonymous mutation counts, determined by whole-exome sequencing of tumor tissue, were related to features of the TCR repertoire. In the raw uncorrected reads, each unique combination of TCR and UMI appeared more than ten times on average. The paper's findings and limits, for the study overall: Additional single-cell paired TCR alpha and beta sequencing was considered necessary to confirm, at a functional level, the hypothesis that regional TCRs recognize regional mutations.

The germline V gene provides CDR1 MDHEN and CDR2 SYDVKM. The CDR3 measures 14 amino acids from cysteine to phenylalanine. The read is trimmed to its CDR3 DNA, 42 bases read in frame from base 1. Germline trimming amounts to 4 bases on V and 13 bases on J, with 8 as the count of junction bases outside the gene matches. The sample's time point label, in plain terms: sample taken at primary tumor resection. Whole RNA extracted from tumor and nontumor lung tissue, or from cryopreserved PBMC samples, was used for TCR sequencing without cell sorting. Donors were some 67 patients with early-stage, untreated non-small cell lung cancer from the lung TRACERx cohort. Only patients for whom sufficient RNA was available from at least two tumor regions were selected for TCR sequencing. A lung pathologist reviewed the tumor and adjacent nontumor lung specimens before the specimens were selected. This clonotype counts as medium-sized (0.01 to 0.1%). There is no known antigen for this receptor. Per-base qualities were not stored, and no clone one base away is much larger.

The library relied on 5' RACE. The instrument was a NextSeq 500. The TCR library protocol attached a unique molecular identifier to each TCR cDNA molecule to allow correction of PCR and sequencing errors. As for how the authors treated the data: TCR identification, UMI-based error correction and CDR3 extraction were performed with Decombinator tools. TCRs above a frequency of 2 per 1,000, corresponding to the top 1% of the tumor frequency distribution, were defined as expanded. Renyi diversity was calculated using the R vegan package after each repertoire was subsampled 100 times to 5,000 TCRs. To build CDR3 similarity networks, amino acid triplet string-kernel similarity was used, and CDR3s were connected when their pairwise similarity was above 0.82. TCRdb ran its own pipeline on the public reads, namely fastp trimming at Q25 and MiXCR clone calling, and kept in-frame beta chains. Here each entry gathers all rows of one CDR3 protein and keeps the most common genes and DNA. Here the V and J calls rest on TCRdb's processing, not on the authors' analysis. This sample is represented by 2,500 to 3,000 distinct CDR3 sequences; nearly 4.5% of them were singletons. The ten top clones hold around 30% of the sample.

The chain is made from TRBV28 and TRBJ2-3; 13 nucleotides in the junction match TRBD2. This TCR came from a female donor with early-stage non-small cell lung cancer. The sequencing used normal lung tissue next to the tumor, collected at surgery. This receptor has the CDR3 CASSSPGLAGLEYF. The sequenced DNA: TGTGCCAGCAGTTCCCCGGGACTAGCGGGATTGGAGTATTTT.